A selection of T cell receptor beta chains follows, all from one sample in a study of T-cell memory formation after mild COVID-19. One entry per CDR3 protein results from TCRdb running MiXCR on the 5' RACE reads. The sample has roughly 180,000 distinct CDR3 sequences; roughly 20% are singletons. The sequencing input was PBMCs or a T cell subset sorted from them (not recorded which). The receptors were gathered from a man between 18 and 35 years old who had mild COVID-19 (a few samples of this study predate the infection). Cell type and time point are not known. The conserved cysteine and the conserved F or W are not part of the CDR3 here. Some rows have no size entry. The others give once, few or many, or a class for an expanded clone.

size: -; V: TRBV14; CDR3: ASSQEMNYGYT
size: -; V: TRBV7-9; CDR3: ASSPLASQGTDTQY
size: few; V: TRBV5-1; CDR3: ASSWGQGASGELF
size: few; V: TRBV4-3; CDR3: ASSQETGNQPQH
size: few; V: TRBV28; CDR3: ASRLGQYQPQH
size: -; V: TRBV20-1; CDR3: SARAQGGYGYT
size: few; V: TRBV7-2; CDR3: ASSSGTGRNTIY
size: few; V: TRBV20-1; CDR3: SASYGGYGYT
size: -; V: TRBV4-3; CDR3: ASSQGGQNTEAF
size: -; V: TRBV5-1; CDR3: ASSPGGTETQY
size: few; V: TRBV5-1; CDR3: ASSVGTAILQETQY
size: -; V: TRBV12-3/TRBV12-4; CDR3: ASSSLF
size: -; V: TRBV6-2/TRBV6-3; CDR3: ASSDRENYGYT
size: -; V: TRBV4-3; CDR3: ASSQDWISSGNTIY
size: -; V: TRBV7-3; CDR3: ASSLTILGGGYT
size: -; V: TRBV3-1; CDR3: ASSQDGFDGNEQF
size: few; V: TRBV7-2; CDR3: ASSSGHGYGYT
size: once; V: TRBV6-6; CDR3: ASSYGSHRKSEAF
size: -; V: TRBV5-1; CDR3: ASSLGQGKATQY
size: -; V: TRBV29-1; CDR3: SVVTSTETQY
size: -; V: TRBV4-3; CDR3: ASSQIGGFAGELF
size: -; V: TRBV3-1; CDR3: ASSQEGYGKLF
size: few; V: TRBV7-2; CDR3: ASSIGVRGRETQY
size: many; V: TRBV29-1; CDR3: SVPPLQGRETQY
size: -; V: TRBV20-1; CDR3: SARKFLGQGDTEAF
size: -; V: TRBV12-3/TRBV12-4; CDR3: ASRETSGTDTQY
size: -; V: TRBV20-1; CDR3: SARGEHHQPQH
size: few; V: TRBV9; CDR3: ASSGGRPGDQPQH
size: -; V: TRBV5-4; CDR3: ASSSGVRPGNEQF
size: -; V: TRBV6-2/TRBV6-3; CDR3: ASRYDGNSPLH
size: -; V: TRBV4-3; CDR3: ASSRLAGALSSYNEQF
size: -; V: TRBV20-1; CDR3: SALLAGGQETQY
size: -; V: TRBV29-1; CDR3: SIRGAFTDTQY
size: -; V: TRBV5-1; CDR3: ASSLVGITSTDTQY
size: few; V: TRBV29-1; CDR3: SVEWTSRETQY